One sample yielded the 20 T cell receptor beta chains listed below, sequenced in a study of T cell responses to AZD1222 COVID-19 vaccine. Method: immunoSEQ multiplex PCR; TCRdb's copy keeps in-frame clones and lacks some. Among roughly 150,000 clones listed, approximately 92% were seen once. The sequences come from peripheral blood, collected on day 0 of AZD1222 vaccination. The receptors here all came from an adult in good health.

The rearrangement uses TRBV5-4 and TRBJ2-1; 8 bases line up with TRBD2. CDR1 and CDR2 from the germline V gene are SGHNT and YYREEE (reference sequence). This CDR3 spans 15 amino acids. The junction had 6 bases not matched to a gene; V was cut back by 2 bases and J by 5 bases. The chain's CDR3 is CASSLVAGSHNEQFF. CDR3 nucleotides: TGTGCCAGCAGCTTAGTAGCGGGGAGCCACAATGAGCAGTTCTTC.

This chain links TRBV2 with TRBJ2-2; maybe TRBD2 (5 bases). The germline gives CDR1 SNHLY, CDR2 FYNNEI. This CDR3 has 14 residues. Trimming removed 5 bases at V and 1 base at J, with 8 bases between. Here the CDR3 DNA reads TGTGCCAGCAGTCCGGGGTGGAACACCGGGGAGCTGTTTTTT. Protein sequence: CASSPGWNTGELFF. Full variable domain (rest looked up from reference TRBV2 and TRBJ2-2): EPEVTQTPSHQVTQMGQEVILRCVPISNHLYFYWYRQILGQKVEFLVSFYNNEISEKSEIFDDQFSVERPDGSNFTLKIRSTKLEDSAMYFCASSPGWNTGELFFGEGSRLTVL.

This chain connects TRBV28 to TRBJ1-5, with TRBD1 identical over 9 bases. Germline CDR1 is MDHEN and CDR2 is SYDVKM. The CDR3 is 18 amino acids. The V and J ends lost 6 bases and 4 bases, in that order; junction bases with no gene match: 16. The DNA for the CDR3 is TGTGCCAGCAGACTGTGGTTGACATCCGGGACAGGGAATCAGCCCCAGCATTTT. Amino acid sequence: CASRLWLTSGTGNQPQHF.

The V gene is TRBV21-1, the J gene TRBJ2-7. TRBV21-1 is marked as a pseudogene. This CDR3 is built from 15 residues. As DNA, the CDR3 is TGTGCCAGCAGCATAGCCTGGACGGATACCTACGAGCAGTACTTC. Its protein is CASSIAWTDTYEQYF.

The CDR3 DNA sequence: TGTGCCTGGAGTACGCAGGGAAATCAGCCCCAGCATTTT. Translating it yields CAWSTQGNQPQHF. This chain joins TRBV30 and TRBJ1-5, with D tentatively TRBD1 (5 bases). Looked up from germline, CDR1 is GTSNPN and CDR2 is SVGIG (reference sequence). V lost 2 bases and J 4 bases, leaving 9 bases between the germline ends. CDR3 length equals 13 residues.

The V call is TRBV7-2, the J call TRBJ2-1; the D is unclear. The CDR3 is made up of 12 amino acids. Trimming removed 3 bases from V and 6 bases from J, with 6 bases in between. Germline V gene lookup returns CDR1 SGHTA and CDR2 FQGNSA. The CDR3 DNA sequence: TGTGCCAGCAGCTTTATACTCAATGAGCAGTTCTTC. Protein product: CASSFILNEQFF. Combining the CDR3 with reference TRBV7-2 and TRBJ2-1 gives the whole variable domain GAGVSQSPSNKVTEKGKDVELRCDPISGHTALYWYRQSLGQGLEFLIYFQGNSAPDKSGLPSDRFSAERTGGSVSTLTIQRTQQEDSAVYLCASSFILNEQFFGPGTRLTVL.

This clone was observed a single time. The V gene is TRBV5-1, the J gene TRBJ2-3, with 8 bases fitting TRBD1. Per the germline V gene, CDR1 is SGHRS and CDR2 is YFSETQ. CDR3 length: 16 residues. The V and J ends lost 2 bases and 0 bases, in that order; junction bases with no gene match: 5. CDR3 amino acids: CASSLRTGPSTDTQYF. DNA of the CDR3: TGCGCCAGCAGCTTAAGGACAGGGCCAAGCACAGATACGCAGTATTTT. Full variable domain (outside the CDR3, taken from reference TRBV5-1 and TRBJ2-3): KAGVTQTPRYLIKTRGQQVTLSCSPISGHRSVSWYQQTPGQGLQFLFEYFSETQRNKGNFPGRFSGRQFSNSRSEMNVSTLELGDSALYLCASSLRTGPSTDTQYFGPGTRLTVL.

The rearrangement joins TRBV11-2 to TRBJ1-1; D remains ambiguous. Germline CDR1 reads SGHAT; CDR2 reads FQNNGV. The length of the CDR3 is 16 residues. V dropped 0 bases and J dropped 3 bases, with 14 bases sitting between them. The CDR3 region is CASSLESWVGDTEAFF. The CDR3 DNA sequence: TGTGCCAGCAGCTTAGAAAGTTGGGTTGGTGACACTGAAGCTTTCTTT.

The chain has TRBV14 and TRBJ1-1, with D hard to call. The V end was cut by 1 base, the J end by 1 base, with 7 bases between. Germline CDR1 is SGHDN and CDR2 is FVKESK. CDR3 length: 14 amino acids. DNA for the CDR3: TGTGCCAGCAGCCAAGGGGGTGCGAACACTGAAGCTTTCTTT. This encodes CASSQGGANTEAFF.

The CDR3 region has the DNA TGTGCCAGCATGGCGGACAGCACTGAAGCTTTCTTT. Translation gives CASMADSTEAFF. The chain links TRBV12-3 or TRBV12-4 to TRBJ1-1; possible D gene TRBD1, 6 bases. V lost 7 bases and J 4 bases, leaving 10 bases between the germline ends. The CDR3 is made up of 12 amino acids.

The chain joins TRBV5-1 to TRBJ2-3; D gene ambiguous. CDR1 SGHRS and CDR2 YFSETQ come from the germline V gene. The CDR3 covers 13 residues. Trimming shortened V by 3 bases and J by 0 bases, and 5 bases separated the two germline ends. The CDR3 spells CASSSDSTDTQYF. Written as DNA, the CDR3 is TGCGCCAGCAGCTCCGATAGCACAGATACGCAGTATTTT.

The gene calls are TRBV7-9 and TRBJ1-2, with D maybe TRBD1 (6 bases). The V and J ends lost 0 bases and 3 bases respectively, with 14 bases between them. This CDR3 has 16 residues. Germline CDR1 is SEHNR and CDR2 is FQNEAQ (reference sequence). CDR3 residues: CASSLAAGGADYGYTF. The DNA of the CDR3 is TGTGCCAGCAGCTTAGCGGCCGGGGGCGCAGACTATGGCTACACCTTC.

The CDR3 sequence is CASSFTAQGQGNTGELFF. CDR3 sequence (DNA): TGTGCCAGCAGCTTCACCGCTCAGGGACAGGGGAACACCGGGGAGCTGTTTTTT. The V gene is TRBV11-2, the J gene TRBJ2-2; 9 positions match TRBD1. Trimming took 3 bases from V and 1 from J; bases not matched to a gene: 9. There are 18 residues in the CDR3. The V gene's germline CDR1 is SGHAT and CDR2 FQNNGV.

The rearrangement links TRBV5-4 to TRBJ1-2; tentative D call: TRBD1 (6 bases). The CDR3 has 14 amino acids. The ends were cut back, 2 bases at V and 1 base at J, with 9 bases in the middle. CDR1 is SGHNT and CDR2 is YYREEE in the germline V gene (reference sequence). In DNA, the CDR3 is TGTGCCAGCAGCTTCGGACAGCATAACTATGGCTACACCTTC. It is translated as CASSFGQHNYGYTF.

The rearrangement uses TRBV27 and TRBJ2-2; D is uncertain. V lost 5 bases, J lost 4 bases, and 14 bases lay in between. This CDR3 is 15 amino acids long. Per the germline V gene, CDR1 is MNHEY and CDR2 is SMNVEV (reference sequence). The CDR3 DNA sequence: TGTGCCAGCAGTGGCCTTGGTTTAGGCACCGGGGAGCTGTTTTTT. Translation gives CASSGLGLGTGELFF.

The chain carries TRBV7-3 and TRBJ2-1, with D possibly being TRBD2 (5 bases). Trimming took 5 bases from V and 6 from J, leaving 14 bases between them. The germline V gene encodes CDR1 SGHTA and CDR2 FQGTGA. The CDR3 runs 14 residues. Here the CDR3 reads CASSDGLALNEQFF. The CDR3 nucleotides are TGTGCCAGCAGCGACGGTCTAGCCCTCAATGAGCAGTTCTTC.

The chain uses TRBV5-1 and TRBJ1-1; D is ambiguous. Germline V lookup: CDR1 SGHRS, CDR2 YFSETQ. This CDR3 is built from 15 residues. Trimming shortened V by 2 bases and J by 1 base, and 12 bases separated the two germline ends. The CDR3 loop is CASSFTQVGNTEAFF. The CDR3 nucleotides are TGCGCCAGCAGCTTCACTCAGGTCGGGAACACTGAAGCTTTCTTT.

The rearrangement uses TRBV19 and TRBJ1-5; D may be TRBD1 (5 bases). Trimming took 4 bases from V and 6 from J, leaving 10 bases between them. This CDR3 is 13 amino acids long. Germline assignment: CDR1 LNHDA and CDR2 SQIVND (reference sequence). The CDR3 loop reads CASSKDKGQPQHF. Written as DNA, the CDR3 is TGTGCCAGTAGTAAGGACAAGGGTCAGCCCCAGCATTTT.

The gene calls are TRBV27 and TRBJ2-6, with D possibly matching TRBD2 (6 bases). The germline CDR1 and CDR2 sequences are MNHEY and SMNVEV (reference sequence). The CDR3 sequence is 19 residues long. V was clipped by 0 bases and J by 3 bases, with 18 bases between them. CDR3 loop: CASSLSIGRGAGGANVLTF. Written as DNA, the CDR3 is TGTGCCAGCAGTTTATCGATTGGGCGGGGCGCAGGTGGGGCCAACGTCCTGACTTTC.

The chain combines TRBV4-2 with TRBJ2-5; 7 bases agree with TRBD1. Germline CDR1 and CDR2: LGHNA and YNFKEQ. After removal of 1 base from V and 6 bases from J, the junction contained 2 bases not matched to a gene. The CDR3 spans 13 residues. CDR3 amino acids: CASSQVRGQTQYF. The CDR3 DNA sequence: TGTGCCAGCAGCCAAGTAAGGGGGCAGACCCAGTACTTC.